This passage covers 13 T cell receptor beta chains from one sample sequenced in a study of beta chain features in type 1 diabetes. Broader study findings: The study found moderately but significantly shorter TCRB CDR3s in all four CD4+ subsets of Type 1 diabetes patients.

For these receptors, no antigen is known. All of the isolated RNA was reverse transcribed, so expressed TCRB transcripts were sequenced. Measured with immunoSEQ multiplex PCR; TCRdb has only the in-frame clones, and not every one. The table includes about 160,000 clones, 63% detected once. Sequenced input: naive CD4+ T cells from blood. The receptors stem from a man aged 25-45 years with type 1 diabetes.

The chain has TRBV30 and TRBJ2-5; D not certain. This CDR3 has 14 amino acids. Germline lookup yields CDR1 GTSNPN and CDR2 SVGIG (reference sequence). Trimming pared 5 bases from V and 5 bases from J, leaving 18 bases between. The CDR3 DNA follows: TGTGCCTGGGGTAAAGGACCCCCCGCGGAGACCCAGTACTTC. This encodes CAWGKGPPAETQYF.

The chain uses TRBV14 and TRBJ2-4; D gene uncertain. Germline loops: CDR1 SGHDN, CDR2 FVKESK. The CDR3 is made up of 15 amino acids. The V gene lost 2 bases and the J gene lost 0 bases, with 8 bases spanning the gap. CDR3 amino acids: CASSQSFLAKNIQYF. In DNA, the CDR3 is TGTGCCAGCAGCCAATCCTTCCTAGCCAAAAACATTCAGTACTTC.

The CDR3 DNA reads TGTGCCAGCAGCTTAAAGGGCTGGGGCTACACCTTC. This sequence encodes CASSLKGWGYTF. This sequence joins TRBV13 and TRBJ1-2, with D unclear. Trimming shortened V by 2 bases and J by 8 bases, and 9 bases separated the two germline ends. The CDR3 runs to 12 residues. Germline V gene lookup returns CDR1 PRHDT and CDR2 FYEKMQ (reference sequence). The entire variable domain, with the rest obtained from reference TRBV13 and TRBJ1-2, is as follows: AAGVIQSPRHLIKEKRETATLKCYPIPRHDTVYWYQQGPGQDPQFLISFYEKMQSDKGSIPDRFSAQQFSDYHSELNMSSLELGDSALYFCASSLKGWGYTFGSGTRLTVV.

This clone is a singleton in its sample. The rearrangement links TRBV4-3 to TRBJ2-3; TRBD2 aligns across 8 bases. This CDR3 is 18 amino acids long. Germline V gene data show CDR1 as LGHNA and CDR2 as YSLEER. The junction had 10 bases not matched to a gene; V was cut back by 0 bases and J by 2 bases. The CDR3 protein is CASSQDENSGAYTDTQYF. In DNA form, the CDR3 reads TGCGCCAGCAGCCAAGATGAGAATAGCGGGGCATACACAGATACGCAGTATTTT.

V and J are TRBV29-1 and TRBJ2-7; D unclear. The CDR3 spans 12 residues. Trimming shortened V by 6 bases and J by 7 bases, and 16 bases separated the two germline ends. Per germline, CDR1 SQVTM and CDR2 ANQGSEA. The CDR3 loop reads CSVGNTALEQYF. The CDR3 bases are TGCAGCGTCGGTAACACTGCCCTGGAGCAGTACTTC.

The V call is TRBV2, the J call TRBJ1-4, with D perhaps TRBD1 (6 bases). Germline CDR1 is SNHLY and CDR2 is FYNNEI. The CDR3 extends over 15 amino acids. Trimming took 1 base from V and 2 from J, leaving 8 bases between them. This CDR3 is CASSEVQGTNEKLFF. In DNA, the CDR3 is TGTGCCAGCAGTGAAGTGCAGGGGACTAATGAAAAACTGTTTTTT.

This clone occurred a few times. The V call is TRBV5-1, the J call TRBJ1-1, with D unclear. The V and J ends lost 2 bases and 1 base respectively, with 12 bases between them. This CDR3 has 15 residues. Germline V CDR1 and CDR2: SGHRS, YFSETQ. CDR3 protein: CASSFLPDKNTEAFF. The CDR3 region has the DNA TGCGCCAGCAGCTTCCTGCCAGATAAGAACACTGAAGCTTTCTTT.

The sample holds one count of this clone. J is TRBJ2-7 and V is TRBV7-9; 7 positions match TRBD1. J lost 0 bases, V lost 5 bases, and 7 bases had no gene match. Germline-derived CDR1 and CDR2 are SEHNR and FQNEAQ (reference sequence). This CDR3 has 15 amino acids. This CDR3 is CASSVDRDLSYEQYF. The CDR3, as DNA: TGTGCCAGCAGCGTCGACAGGGATCTCTCCTACGAGCAGTACTTC.

The chain joins TRBV5-4 to TRBJ1-4; D possibly corresponds to TRBD1 (6 bases). The CDR3 contains 14 residues. V was pared by 4 bases and J by 7 bases, with 14 bases between. Germline loops: CDR1 SGHNT, CDR2 YYREEE (reference sequence). CDR3 region: CASSHRQDTEKLFF. DNA of the CDR3: TGTGCCAGCAGCCATCGACAGGATACTGAAAAACTGTTTTTT. The full variable domain, in which reference TRBV5-4 and TRBJ1-4 provide the parts outside the CDR3, is ETGVTQSPTHLIKTRGQQVTLRCSSQSGHNTVSWYQQALGQGPQFIFQYYREEENGRGNFPPRFSGLQFPNYSSELNVNALELDDSALYLCASSHRQDTEKLFFGSGTQLSVL.

V gene TRBV4-3 combines with J gene TRBJ2-3, with unresolved D. Germline assignment: CDR1 LGHNA and CDR2 YSLEER. This CDR3 is built from 16 residues. Trimming shortened V by 0 bases and J by 6 bases, and 16 bases separated the two germline ends. The CDR3 bases are TGCGCCAGCAGCCAAGATCATGACACTCGTGGGGATACGCAGTATTTT. This gives the protein CASSQDHDTRGDTQYF.

The chain recombines TRBV7-9 with TRBJ1-6; D ambiguous. The V gene's germline CDR1 is SEHNR and CDR2 FQNEAQ (reference sequence). The length of the CDR3 is 11 residues. With 5 bases removed from V and 14 bases from J, the gap between germline ends came to 10 bases. The CDR3 reads CASSPGGTLHF. The CDR3 bases are TGTGCCAGCAGCCCTGGCGGGACCCTCCACTTT. Supplemented by reference TRBV7-9 and TRBJ1-6, the full variable domain reads DTGVSQNPRHKITKRGQNVTFRCDPISEHNRLYWYRQTLGQGPEFLTYFQNEAQLEKSRLLSDRFSAERPKGSFSTLEIQRTEQGDSAMYLCASSPGGTLHFGNGTRLTVT.

The DNA for the CDR3 is TGTGCCAGCAGCCGGGGACCCGCTGGGACCCAGTACTTC. This gives the protein CASSRGPAGTQYF. The V call is TRBV2, the J call TRBJ2-5; D tentatively fits TRBD1 or TRBD2 (5 bases each). Trimming removed 6 bases from V and 7 bases from J, with 15 bases in between. CDR1 is SNHLY and CDR2 is FYNNEI in the germline V gene. The CDR3 sequence is 13 residues long. Based on the CDR3 plus reference TRBV2 and TRBJ2-5, the full variable domain is EPEVTQTPSHQVTQMGQEVILRCVPISNHLYFYWYRQILGQKVEFLVSFYNNEISEKSEIFDDQFSVERPDGSNFTLKIRSTKLEDSAMYFCASSRGPAGTQYFGPGTRLLVL.

In the case of this clone: The junction departs from the called germline gene at one end, perhaps through a read error. V gene TRBV2 combines with J gene TRBJ2-7; weak D call: TRBD2 (6 bases). Germline V lookup: CDR1 SNHLY, CDR2 FYNNEI. This CDR3 region has 12 residues. CDR3 amino acids: CASSEQGPPGAF. Written as DNA, the CDR3 is TGTGCCAGCAGTGAACAGGGACCCCCGGGAGCTTTC.